What follows describes a single T cell receptor (beta chain). This record comes from a study of blood T cell repertoires in COVID-19. The trim removed 2 bases at V and 3 bases at J, leaving 1 base unmatched. The length of the CDR3 is 14 residues. Germline CDR1 SGHAT, CDR2 FQNNGV. The assay was immunoSEQ multiplex PCR, and TCRdb's table has in-frame clones only and misses some. Of over 250,000 clones listed, approximately 83% are singletons. Sequences were obtained from peripheral blood. The sequence was collected from a human donor in a cohort sampled during active COVID-19. V gene TRBV11-2 combines with J gene TRBJ2-5; the match to TRBD2 covers 9 bases. CDR3 in amino acids: CASSLRLAEETQYF. CDR3 DNA sequence: TGTGCCAGCAGCTTACGACTAGCGGAAGAGACCCAGTACTTC.